This T cell receptor beta chain was identified during a study of healthy donors' naive CD4 and CD8 T cells. Study conclusions and caveats: Reportedly, most V and J gene segments showed naive CD4+ versus CD8+ bias. Bias from naive T cell homeostatic proliferation was not addressed. CDR3 charge plus V and J genes appeared to account for roughly 12% of CD4/CD8 variance.

With regard to this clonotype: The antigen is undetermined.

Sorting defined naive CD4+ as CD4+CD8-CD45RO-CD45RA+ and naive CD8+ as CD8+CD4-CD45RA+CD27bright. A linear amplification protocol produced the TCR libraries from around 510 ng of total RNA. One entry per CDR3 protein results from TCRdb running MiXCR on the reads. The data contain approximately 180,000 distinct CDR3 sequences, 74% of them seen just once; the ten biggest clones take up about 2.3%. The TCR sequence derives from a pool of human donors in good health; the sample pools cells from several healthy donors. Sequencing input: naive CD4+ and CD8+ T cells sorted from blood, pooled from several donors.

The CDR3: CAISEGTAQETQYF. The CDR3 coding sequence is TGTGCCATCAGTGAAGGGACAGCCCAAGAGACCCAGTACTTC. V gene TRBV10-3 combines with J gene TRBJ2-5; 7 nucleotides agree with TRBD1. Germline V gives CDR1 ENHRY, CDR2 SYGVKD. The CDR3 spans 14 residues. V lost 3 bases to trimming and J lost 1 base; unmatched junction nucleotides: 2.